Sequencing of this T cell receptor beta chain was carried out in a study of post-analysis software for immune sequencing data. Study results and caveats: TRBV5-6, TRBV5-1 and TRBV20-1 were among 4 or 5 TRBV segments more frequent in patients than controls. Same-batch preparations were strongly co-clustered by F measure.

A remark on this clonotype: Its antigen is currently unknown.

Germline V gene sequence: CDR1 SQVTM, CDR2 ANQGSEA. V lost 7 bases and J lost 5; bases outside the gene matches: 15. There are 15 residues in the CDR3. TCR beta cDNA libraries had unique molecular identifiers. A population of about 1 to 11 million T cells gave rise to roughly 0.5 million cDNA molecules. TCRdb redid the calling of the PCR reads with MiXCR, one entry per CDR3 protein. The table includes roughly 800,000 distinct CDR3 sequences, around 46% detected once. This TCR came from a girl aged 10 to 17 with multiple sclerosis. Specimen: blood. V usage is TRBV29-1 and J usage is TRBJ2-5; the match to TRBD1 covers 8 bases. The CDR3 sequence: CSAGDRGSLGETQYF. The CDR3 DNA sequence: TGCAGCGCCGGCGACAGGGGTTCTCTAGGGGAGACCCAGTACTTC.